Shown below are 10 T cell receptor beta chains from a single sample sequenced in a study of OX40 agonist ivuxolimab in advanced cancers. Profiled with immunoSEQ multiplex PCR; TCRdb holds only in-frame clones, not every one. Among tens of thousands of clones, roughly 89% were seen once, and the ten largest hold 8% to 10%. The sequencing used CD4+ or CD8+ T cells sorted from blood, collected in a trial of the OX40 agonist ivuxolimab. The source is an adult with an advanced solid tumor such as melanoma, head and neck, liver or kidney cancer.

On this clone itself: Other DNA sequences of this sample code for an identical CDR3. The chain uses TRBV4-3 and TRBJ2-1; possible D gene TRBD1, 6 bases. Trimming pared 0 bases from V and 0 bases from J, leaving 12 bases between. The germline V gene has CDR1 LGHNA and CDR2 YSLEER. This CDR3 is 17 amino acids long. CDR3 DNA: TGCGCCAGCAGCCAAGATCTTAGGGGGAGCTCCTACAATGAGCAGTTCTTC. This sequence encodes CASSQDLRGSSYNEQFF.

The chain combines TRBV7-2 with TRBJ1-6; unclear D gene. The germline V gene has CDR1 SGHTA and CDR2 FQGNSA. Trimming stripped 3 bases from V and 0 bases from J, with 3 bases between. CDR3 length equals 14 residues. The CDR3 protein is CASSFGSYNSPLHF. The DNA for the CDR3 is TGTGCCAGCAGCTTTGGCTCCTATAATTCACCCCTCCACTTT.

This chain uses TRBV6-1 with TRBJ1-2; D is undetermined. The CDR3 has 13 amino acids. Germline lookup yields CDR1 MNHNS and CDR2 SASEGT. V was cut by 7 bases and J by 8 bases, with 17 bases left in between. The CDR3 DNA sequence: TGTGCCAGCACTCCCGGCGGGCAGATCGGCTACACCTTC. Its protein is CASTPGGQIGYTF.

The V gene is TRBV5-6, the J gene TRBJ2-7; D may be TRBD1 (6 bases). V gave up 2 bases and J gave up 6 bases, with 18 bases separating them. The CDR3 has 15 residues. Germline CDR1 reads SGHDT; CDR2 reads YYEEEE. CDR3 sequence reads: CASSFNGRGMIEQYF. In DNA, the CDR3 is TGTGCCAGCAGCTTCAATGGCAGGGGAATGATCGAGCAGTACTTC.

The rearrangement joins TRBV28 to TRBJ1-1, with D uncertain. This CDR3 has 12 amino acids. Germline CDR1 and CDR2: MDHEN and SYDVKM. Trimming shortened V by 2 bases and J by 3 bases, and 4 bases separated the two germline ends. The CDR3 here is CASSLQHTEAFF. CDR3 sequence (DNA): TGTGCCAGCAGTTTACAGCACACTGAAGCTTTCTTT.

The chain has TRBV25-1 and TRBJ2-3; D is possibly TRBD1 or TRBD2 (6 bases each). The CDR3 loop spans 12 amino acids. V lost 10 bases and J 8 bases, leaving 16 bases between the germline ends. CDR1 MGHDK and CDR2 SYGVNS come from the germline V gene. The CDR3 loop reads CATKEGQATQYF. In nucleotides, the CDR3 is TGTGCCACCAAGGAGGGACAAGCTACGCAGTATTTT.

The V call is TRBV9, the J call TRBJ1-1, with 8 bases that match TRBD1. CDR1 SGDLS and CDR2 YYNGEE come from the germline V gene. J gave up 3 bases and V 1 base, and 8 bases lay outside the gene matches. The CDR3 sequence is 16 residues long. The CDR3 loop is CASSVWGQEYDTEAFF. CDR3 in DNA: TGTGCCAGCAGCGTATGGGGACAGGAGTACGACACTGAAGCTTTCTTT.

The chain has TRBV29-1 and TRBJ2-7; the match to TRBD1 covers 10 bases. The CDR3 covers 18 residues. The V segment lost 3 bases and the J segment 5 bases; nucleotides outside the gene matches: 19. Germline V lookup: CDR1 SQVTM, CDR2 ANQGSEA. This chain's CDR3 is CSVEIVVAGTGAGNEQYF. CDR3 nucleotide sequence: TGCAGCGTTGAGATTGTAGTGGCCGGGACAGGGGCGGGTAACGAGCAGTACTTC.

The chain employs TRBV11-2 and TRBJ1-5; no clear D. This CDR3 spans 15 amino acids. V shed 2 bases and J shed 3 bases, with 11 bases lying between them. Germline V gives CDR1 SGHAT, CDR2 FQNNGV. The CDR3 region is CASSLSSGPNQPQHF. CDR3 DNA sequence: TGTGCCAGCAGCTTAAGTTCAGGCCCCAATCAGCCCCAGCATTTT.

This clone was seen a few times. This rearrangement joins TRBV5-1 to TRBJ2-5; unclear D gene. CDR1 is SGHRS and CDR2 is YFSETQ in the germline V gene. This CDR3 has 14 amino acids. Trimming removed 6 bases from V and 1 base from J, with 13 bases in between. The CDR3 DNA sequence: TGCGCCAGCATGCGCCCTGGTAGCCAAGAGACCCAGTACTTC. It translates to CASMRPGSQETQYF.